This entry is about one T cell receptor beta chain. Its antigen is not yet known. Base quality data are lacking; no much larger clone is found one base away. The method behind the library was the immunoSEQ multiplex PCR assay. TCRdb's version of the immuneACCESS table is confined to in-frame rearrangements and falls short of the full clone set. An unresolved V gene accounts for under half of the shortfall where checked; the remainder is of unknown origin. The sample includes approximately 28,000 clones, with 89% observed a single time. Of the sample, almost 6.5% is held by the ten largest clones. From cysteine to phenylalanine, the CDR3 is 12 amino acids long. Only the CDR3 DNA is retained, 36 bases long and in frame from the first base. The germline V gene (reference sequence) supplies CDR1 PRHDT and CDR2 FYEKMQ. Trimming removed 0 bases from V and 10 bases from J, leaving 7 bases between the germline ends.

This entry comes from a study of T cell changes during pregnancy in multiple sclerosis (dated by TCRdb to about 2019). Regarding the study in general: The study examined how the T cell repertoire changed over the course of pregnancy in women with multiple sclerosis.

The V gene is TRBV13 and the J gene is TRBJ2-1, with TRBD2 perhaps the D gene, on 5 matching bases. The input for sequencing was CD8+ T cells from peripheral blood mononuclear cells, taken in the second trimester of pregnancy. The sequence was obtained from a female donor with multiple sclerosis, enrolled in a pregnancy study. The encoded CDR3 is CASSLGIAEQFF. The nucleotides are TGTGCCAGCAGCTTAGGAATAGCGGAGCAGTTCTTC.